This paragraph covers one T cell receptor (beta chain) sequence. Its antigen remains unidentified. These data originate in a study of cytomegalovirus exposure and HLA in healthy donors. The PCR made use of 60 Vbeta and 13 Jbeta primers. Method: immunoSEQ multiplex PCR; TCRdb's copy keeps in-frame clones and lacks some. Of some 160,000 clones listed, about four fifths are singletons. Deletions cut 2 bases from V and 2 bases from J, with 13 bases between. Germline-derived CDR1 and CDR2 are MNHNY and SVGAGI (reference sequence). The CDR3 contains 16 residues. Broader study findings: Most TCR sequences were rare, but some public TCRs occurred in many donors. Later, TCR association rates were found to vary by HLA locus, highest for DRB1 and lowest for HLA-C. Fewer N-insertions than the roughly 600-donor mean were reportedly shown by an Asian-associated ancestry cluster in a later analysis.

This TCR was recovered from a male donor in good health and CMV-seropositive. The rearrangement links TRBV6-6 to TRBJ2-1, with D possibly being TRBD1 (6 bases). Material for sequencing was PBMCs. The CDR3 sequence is CASSYTGTPPYNEQFF. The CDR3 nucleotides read TGTGCCAGCAGTTACACCGGGACACCCCCCTACAATGAGCAGTTCTTC.